Below, 10 T cell receptor beta chains from the same sample are listed, as sequenced in a study of blood T cell repertoires in COVID-19. Only in-frame clones appear in the TCRdb table, and some are missing; sequencing was by immunoSEQ multiplex PCR. The sample consists of some 30,000 clones, approximately 85% of them appearing once. What was sequenced was peripheral blood. All receptors come from a woman aged 80 or over with COVID-19, enrolled during active disease.

The chain couples TRBV9 to TRBJ1-2; TRBD1 is a possible D gene (5 bases). The CDR3 consists of 15 residues. The germline CDR1 and CDR2 sequences are SGDLS and YYNGEE. The V end was cut by 0 bases, the J end by 4 bases, with 13 bases between. In DNA form, the CDR3 reads TGTGCCAGCAGCGTAGACCCAGGGTCCTTCTATGGCTACACCTTC. Protein product: CASSVDPGSFYGYTF.

This clone is labeled as medium-sized. The chain employs TRBV11-2 and TRBJ1-3; TRBD1 agrees at 7 bases. Germline V CDR1 and CDR2: SGHAT, FQNNGV. The CDR3 has 18 amino acids. The J segment lost 0 bases and the V segment lost 3 bases, leaving 11 bases of the junction unmatched. The CDR3 here is CASSFYRRQGPSGNTIYF. The CDR3 nucleotides are TGTGCCAGCAGCTTTTACAGGAGACAGGGACCCTCTGGAAACACCATATATTTT. The full variable domain, with the rest looked up from reference TRBV11-2 and TRBJ1-3, is EAGVAQSPRYKIIEKRQSVAFWCNPISGHATLYWYQQILGQGPKLLIQFQNNGVVDDSQLPKDRFSAERLKGVDSTLKIQPAKLEDSAVYLCASSFYRRQGPSGNTIYFGEGSWLTVV.

J is TRBJ1-2 and V is TRBV5-5, with TRBD1 matching over 7 bases. Germline values: CDR1 SGHKS, CDR2 YYEKEE (reference sequence). The V gene end was trimmed by 3 bases and the J gene end by 6 bases; junction bases not matched to a gene: 8. The CDR3 runs 14 residues. CDR3 loop: CASSYDRVADGYTF. The CDR3 nucleotides read TGTGCCAGCAGCTACGACAGGGTGGCGGATGGCTACACCTTC.

This clone was counted only a few times. The chain is built from TRBV5-1 and TRBJ2-2; TRBD1 matches 8 bases. CDR3 size: 15 residues. The V and J ends lost 3 bases and 1 base, in that order; junction bases with no gene match: 2. CDR1 SGHRS and CDR2 YFSETQ come from the germline V gene. The CDR3 spells CASSYGQGNTGELFF. The CDR3 DNA sequence: TGCGCCAGCAGCTACGGACAGGGGAACACCGGGGAGCTGTTTTTT.

This chain uses TRBV5-1 with TRBJ1-6; TRBD1 matches at 10 bases. The junction had 4 bases not matched to a gene; V was cut back by 4 bases and J by 6 bases. CDR1 is SGHRS and CDR2 is YFSETQ in the germline V gene. The CDR3 totals 15 residues. CDR3 bases: TGCGCCAGCAGCGCCGGGACAGGGGTTAATTCACCCCTCCACTTT. Amino acid sequence: CASSAGTGVNSPLHF. Filled out from reference TRBV5-1 and TRBJ1-6, the complete variable domain reads KAGVTQTPRYLIKTRGQQVTLSCSPISGHRSVSWYQQTPGQGLQFLFEYFSETQRNKGNFPGRFSGRQFSNSRSEMNVSTLELGDSALYLCASSAGTGVNSPLHFGNGTRLTVT.

The rearrangement joins TRBV27 to TRBJ2-4, with D possibly being TRBD1 (6 bases). This CDR3 contains 11 residues. The V end was cut by 1 base, the J end by 15 bases, with 10 bases between. CDR1 MNHEY and CDR2 SMNVEV come from the germline V gene (reference sequence). CDR3 residues: CASSLWGQTYF. CDR3 nucleotide sequence: TGTGCCAGCAGTTTATGGGGGCAAACGTACTTC.

In the case of this clone: At the DNA level, this CDR3 is encoded by other sequences in the same sample as well. This chain joins TRBV25-1 and TRBJ2-2; 8 nucleotides agree with TRBD1. CDR3 size: 16 residues. Germline CDR1 is MGHDK and CDR2 is SYGVNS. Germline trimming cut 1 base from V and 2 bases from J; bases unmatched to any gene: 3. Here the CDR3 reads CASSEFGQGNTGELFF. Written as DNA, the CDR3 is TGTGCCAGCAGTGAATTCGGACAGGGAAACACCGGGGAGCTGTTTTTT. Together with reference TRBV25-1 and TRBJ2-2, the CDR3 gives the full variable domain: EADIYQTPRYLVIGTGKKITLECSQTMGHDKMYWYQQDPGMELHLIHYSYGVNSTEKGDLSSESTVSRIRTEHFPLTLESARPSHTSQYLCASSEFGQGNTGELFFGEGSRLTVL.

This chain uses TRBV12-5 with TRBJ1-4; D not resolved. Germline CDR1 is LGHNT and CDR2 is FRNRAP. Trimming removed 4 bases at V and 5 bases at J, with 8 bases between. This CDR3 contains 13 residues. This CDR3 reads CASGWERNEKLFF. In nucleotides, the CDR3 is TGTGCTAGTGGTTGGGAGAGAAATGAAAAACTGTTTTTT.

The chain combines TRBV7-9 with TRBJ1-2, with 10 nucleotides matching TRBD1. Germline values: CDR1 SEHNR, CDR2 FQNEAQ (reference sequence). The CDR3 sequence is 14 residues long. V dropped 5 bases and J dropped 8; count of bases not matched to a gene: 8. The CDR3 loop reads CASSPWTGGFGYTF. The CDR3, as DNA: TGTGCCAGCAGCCCTTGGACAGGGGGTTTCGGCTACACCTTC.

This clone turned up a few times. The CDR3 loop reads CASSLGQDDTF. The CDR3 nucleotides are TGTGCCAGCAGCTTGGGACAGGACGACACCTTC. The chain uses TRBV5-6 and TRBJ1-2; a weak D match, TRBD1 (6 bases). The V gene's germline CDR1 is SGHDT and CDR2 YYEEEE. The CDR3 length is 11 residues. V was shortened by 0 bases and J by 12 bases, with 9 bases between the two germline ends.